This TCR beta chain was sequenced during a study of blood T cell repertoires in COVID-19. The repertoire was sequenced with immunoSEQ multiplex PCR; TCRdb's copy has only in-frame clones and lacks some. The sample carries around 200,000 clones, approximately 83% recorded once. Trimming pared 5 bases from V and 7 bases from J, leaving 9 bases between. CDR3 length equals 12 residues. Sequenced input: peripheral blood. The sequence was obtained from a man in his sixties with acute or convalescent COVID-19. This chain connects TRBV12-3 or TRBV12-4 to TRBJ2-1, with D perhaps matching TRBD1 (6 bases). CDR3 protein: CASSHRVNEQFF. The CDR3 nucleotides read TGTGCCAGCAGTCACAGGGTAAATGAGCAGTTCTTC.